A single sample gave rise to the 27 T cell receptor beta chains below, sequenced in a study of blood T cells in healthy people across ages. A second about 6 to 12 cycle PCR used barcoded and J-beta primers. Via MiXCR, TCRdb re-called the 5' RACE reads, giving one row per CDR3 protein. Of more than 1,400,000 distinct CDR3 sequences listed, roughly 40% are singletons. The sequenced sample was blood. The origin of the receptors is a woman younger than 30 in good health.

About this clonotype itself: A much bigger clone sits one base away, suggesting this may be a read error. The chain links TRBV29-1 to TRBJ2-5, with TRBD2 matching 12 bases. The CDR3 sequence is 13 residues long. Per the germline V gene, CDR1 is SQVTM and CDR2 is ANQGSEA. J gave up 11 bases and V 7 bases, and 11 bases lay outside the gene matches. CDR3 region: CSARTSGTNEQYF. The CDR3 nucleotides read TGCAGCGCGAGGACTAGCGGGACCAATGAGCAGTACTTC.

This sequence joins TRBV29-1 and TRBJ2-1; TRBD2 agrees at 7 bases. This CDR3 spans 14 amino acids. V dropped 7 bases and J dropped 8; count of bases not matched to a gene: 14. From germline, CDR1 is SQVTM and CDR2 ANQGSEA. The chain's CDR3 is CSGLEVGRADEQFF. The CDR3 coding sequence is TGCAGCGGCCTTGAGGTGGGGAGGGCGGATGAGCAGTTCTTC.

This clonotype turned up a few times. The chain links TRBV20-1 to TRBJ1-6; no clear D gene. V was clipped by 0 bases and J by 9 bases, with 12 bases between them. The germline V gene has CDR1 DFQATT and CDR2 SNEGSKA (reference sequence). CDR3 length: 14 residues. The chain's CDR3 is CSARDNTPSSPLHF. For the CDR3, the DNA is TGCAGTGCTAGAGATAACACCCCTAGTTCACCCCTCCACTTT.

The chain uses TRBV12-3 or TRBV12-4 and TRBJ2-5; TRBD2 might be the D (6 bases). This CDR3 has 12 residues. V shed 8 bases and J shed 13 bases, with 20 bases lying between them. The DNA of the CDR3 is TGTGCCAGCCCTCCCACCCTAGCGCGTCCGTACTTC. Translated: CASPPTLARPYF.

The gene calls are TRBV5-6 and TRBJ1-6, with a weak D call TRBD1 (5 bases). V dropped 0 bases and J dropped 10 bases, with 26 bases sitting between them. In germline, CDR1 is SGHDT, CDR2 YYEEEE. This CDR3 contains 19 residues. The CDR3 DNA reads TGTGCCAGCAGCTTGGTAGTGGGACTGAGCCCTCACCGGGAATCACCCCTCCACTTT. Translating gives CASSLVVGLSPHRESPLHF.

The rearrangement links TRBV29-1 to TRBJ2-1, with 13 bases aligning to TRBD2. This CDR3 has 14 residues. Germline V gene lookup returns CDR1 SQVTM and CDR2 ANQGSEA. V was pared by 7 bases and J by 8 bases, with 8 bases of the junction left unmatched. The CDR3 is CSAGLAGARDEQFF. CDR3 DNA: TGCAGCGCCGGACTAGCGGGGGCTCGAGATGAGCAGTTCTTC.

The V and J genes are TRBV20-1 and TRBJ2-3; 10 bases line up with TRBD2. V lost 1 base and J lost 2; bases outside the gene matches: 6. Germline assignment: CDR1 DFQATT and CDR2 SNEGSKA (reference sequence). This CDR3 has 16 amino acids. The CDR3 is CSARAASGSNTDTQYF. The CDR3 nucleotides read TGCAGTGCTAGAGCAGCTAGCGGGAGTAACACAGATACGCAGTATTTT.

About this clonotype: Just one base apart from a much larger clone, this may be a read error. The gene calls are TRBV29-1 and TRBJ2-5; unclear D gene. The CDR3 length is 11 residues. Deletions cut 2 bases from V and 11 bases from J, with 12 bases between. Germline loops: CDR1 SQVTM, CDR2 ANQGSEA. The CDR3 DNA reads as TGCAGCGTTGAAAAACTTGGTGAGCAGTACTTC. Its protein product is CSVEKLGEQYF.

The sample holds a few counts of this clonotype. Here the CDR3 reads CASSLEGTGVNEQFF. The CDR3 nucleotides are TGCGCCAGCAGCTTGGAAGGGACAGGGGTCAATGAGCAGTTCTTC. The chain links TRBV5-1 to TRBJ2-1; 10 bases are shared with TRBD1. Germline CDR1 is SGHRS and CDR2 is YFSETQ. The CDR3 has 15 amino acids. V dropped 0 bases and J dropped 6; count of bases not matched to a gene: 3. Full variable domain (missing parts from reference TRBV5-1 and TRBJ2-1): KAGVTQTPRYLIKTRGQQVTLSCSPISGHRSVSWYQQTPGQGLQFLFEYFSETQRNKGNFPGRFSGRQFSNSRSEMNVSTLELGDSALYLCASSLEGTGVNEQFFGPGTRLTVL.

The chain combines TRBV29-1 with TRBJ2-3; possible D gene TRBD2, 5 bases. CDR3 length equals 13 residues. V lost 3 bases, J lost 3 bases, and 10 bases lay in between. Germline CDR1 and CDR2: SQVTM and ANQGSEA. The CDR3 nucleotides are TGCAGCGTTGATACGTTAGCGACAGATACGCAGTATTTT. It translates to CSVDTLATDTQYF.

The J gene is TRBJ2-3, the V gene TRBV7-8; weak D call: TRBD2 (7 bases). The CDR3 is 16 residues long. Trimming pared 5 bases from V and 2 bases from J, leaving 17 bases between. Germline CDR1 is SGHVS and CDR2 is FQNEAQ. CDR3 bases: TGTGCCAGCAGCCGTGAGGCGGGGGCCCTCACAGATACGCAGTATTTT. Its protein product is CASSREAGALTDTQYF.

The V and J genes are TRBV2 and TRBJ2-3; the D gene is possibly TRBD2 (6 bases). V lost 6 bases to trimming and J lost 1 base, with 17 bases between them. The CDR3 has 16 residues. Germline lookup yields CDR1 SNHLY and CDR2 FYNNEI. Here the CDR3 DNA reads TGTGCCAGCAGGGACTCGTGGGGGGTTGGCACAGATACGCAGTATTTT. It specifies CASRDSWGVGTDTQYF.

This clonotype was detected only a few times. The V call is TRBV20-1, the J call TRBJ2-1; no clear D gene. In germline, CDR1 is DFQATT, CDR2 SNEGSKA (reference sequence). The length of the CDR3 is 11 residues. The DNA for the CDR3 is TGCACCAGGCTGGTCCTAGATGAGCAGTTCTTC. Translating gives CTRLVLDEQFF.

There are a few counts of this clonotype. The CDR3 region has the DNA TGTGCCAGCACCCCGGGCCCGAAAGTCCATGAGCAGTTCTTC. Protein sequence: CASTPGPKVHEQFF. The V and J genes are TRBV27 and TRBJ2-1; D remains unclear. Germline V lookup: CDR1 MNHEY, CDR2 SMNVEV (reference sequence). V dropped 7 bases and J dropped 8 bases, with 18 bases sitting between them. The CDR3 is made up of 14 amino acids.

This clonotype was detected only a few times. This chain links TRBV20-1 with TRBJ2-7; D possibly corresponds to TRBD1 (6 bases). There are 13 residues in the CDR3. Trimming removed 6 bases from V and 2 bases from J, with 14 bases in between. In germline, CDR1 is DFQATT, CDR2 SNEGSKA (reference sequence). The CDR3 bases are TGCAGTGCCGGTGGGACATCCCCCTACGAGCAGTACTTC. Encoded protein: CSAGGTSPYEQYF.

This chain connects TRBV12-3 or TRBV12-4 to TRBJ1-2, with D maybe TRBD1 (6 bases). The CDR3 sequence is 15 residues long. Trimming took 6 bases from V and 4 from J, leaving 18 bases between them. CDR3: CASSARQDGSYGYTF. The DNA for the CDR3 is TGTGCCAGCAGCGCGAGACAGGACGGGAGCTATGGCTACACCTTC.

The chain couples TRBV20-1 to TRBJ2-1; 7 nucleotides line up with TRBD2. The CDR3 covers 14 residues. Germline V gives CDR1 DFQATT, CDR2 SNEGSKA (reference sequence). V shed 2 bases, J shed 4 bases, and the junction held 5 bases outside the gene matches. In DNA form, the CDR3 reads TGCAGTGCTAGATCGTCTAGCGGTTACAATGAGCAGTTCTTC. This codes for CSARSSSGYNEQFF.

This clonotype appeared a single time. J is TRBJ1-2 and V is TRBV6-1; D is unresolved. This CDR3 contains 12 residues. V shed 2 bases and J shed 7 bases, with 8 bases lying between them. The germline V gene has CDR1 MNHNS and CDR2 SASEGT. Here the CDR3 DNA reads TGTGCCAGCAGTGAAATGGTTCGTGGCTACACCTTC. This sequence encodes CASSEMVRGYTF.

The chain uses TRBV7-8 and TRBJ2-1; D may match TRBD1 or TRBD2 (5 bases each). The V end was cut by 4 bases, the J end by 4 bases, with 17 bases between. Looked up from germline, CDR1 is SGHVS and CDR2 is FQNEAQ. CDR3 size: 16 residues. CDR3 nucleotides: TGTGCCAGCAGCTCGCCGGGACCAAACTTTTACAATGAGCAGTTCTTC. Its protein product is CASSSPGPNFYNEQFF.

The chain joins TRBV4-2 to TRBJ2-7; tentative D call: TRBD1 (7 bases). The CDR3 contains 15 residues. Trimming removed 1 base from V and 6 bases from J, with 16 bases in between. Germline V gene data show CDR1 as LGHNA and CDR2 as YNFKEQ. In DNA, the CDR3 is TGTGCCAGCAGCCAAGGGGGGGACAGCTTCGGCGAGCAGTACTTC. As protein: CASSQGGDSFGEQYF.

This clonotype was found a few times. J is TRBJ1-4 and V is TRBV29-1; D unresolved. The CDR3 runs 12 residues. CDR1 SQVTM and CDR2 ANQGSEA come from the germline V gene. V lost 5 bases and J lost 7, with 11 bases in between. The DNA of the CDR3 is TGCAGCGTTAACGCGGGCGGTGAAAAACTGTTTTTT. Residues: CSVNAGGEKLFF.

This chain connects TRBV27 to TRBJ1-2, with unresolved D. The CDR3 has 14 residues. V gave up 3 bases and J gave up 8 bases, with 16 bases separating them. The germline V gene encodes CDR1 MNHEY and CDR2 SMNVEV (reference sequence). CDR3 sequence (DNA): TGTGCCAGCAGTTTTTTAGGGTCCTCGGGCGGCTACACCTTC. It translates to CASSFLGSSGGYTF.

The chain joins TRBV7-2 to TRBJ2-5; D gene ambiguous. The CDR3 spans 12 residues. V lost 8 bases, J lost 5 bases, and 12 bases lay in between. From germline, CDR1 is SGHTA and CDR2 FQGNSA. The CDR3 DNA reads as TGTGCCAGCGACAAACTTGGGGAGACCCAGTACTTC. Translation gives CASDKLGETQYF.

This chain connects TRBV20-1 to TRBJ2-1, with unresolved D. With 4 bases removed from V and 0 bases from J, the gap between germline ends came to 19 bases. The CDR3 spans 17 residues. Germline-derived CDR1 and CDR2 are DFQATT and SNEGSKA (reference sequence). CDR3 region: CSAITQRGESSYNEQFF. CDR3 nucleotide sequence: TGCAGTGCTATAACCCAGCGCGGAGAGAGCTCCTACAATGAGCAGTTCTTC.

CDR3 sequence reads: CASRAGASNYGYTF. The CDR3 DNA is TGTGCCAGCAGAGCGGGGGCTTCTAACTATGGCTACACCTTC. The V gene is TRBV27, the J gene TRBJ1-2, with D perhaps matching TRBD1 (6 bases). The V gene's germline CDR1 is MNHEY and CDR2 SMNVEV (reference sequence). V was clipped by 6 bases and J by 0 bases, with 11 bases between them. The CDR3 is 14 amino acids.

As for this clonotype: A read error may account for a junction end that differs from germline. This chain uses TRBV12-3 or TRBV12-4 with TRBJ2-1; unclear D gene. The CDR3 covers 15 residues. The CDR3 nucleotides are TGTGCCAGCAGTCGGGCCCTCACAACTTACAATGAGCAGCTCTTC. The encoded protein is CASSRALTTYNEQLF.

This chain joins TRBV13 and TRBJ2-5; D is unclear. Germline V lookup: CDR1 PRHDT, CDR2 FYEKMQ (reference sequence). The CDR3 extends over 11 amino acids. V was shortened by 8 bases and J by 4 bases, with 8 bases between the two germline ends. CDR3 sequence: CASGTLETQYF. The CDR3 DNA follows: TGTGCCAGCGGTACCCTAGAGACCCAGTACTTC.